Shown below are 11 T cell receptor beta chains from a single sample sequenced in a study of shared clonotypes between healthy human individuals. The assay was immunoSEQ multiplex PCR, and TCRdb's table has in-frame clones only and misses some. The sample lists about 460,000 clones, 75% to 80% occurring once. The specimen was PBMCs. Receptors originate from a woman aged 40-49 years in good health. Some clones in this sample may be carry-over from other donors' samples.

This chain joins TRBV7-6 and TRBJ2-1, with no clear D. Germline assignment: CDR1 SGHVS and CDR2 FNYEAQ. The CDR3 has 15 amino acids. V was trimmed by 1 base and J by 7 bases, leaving 14 bases between them. This chain's CDR3 is CASSLGMPPTNEQFF. The CDR3 DNA sequence: TGTGCCAGCAGCTTAGGGATGCCTCCAACAAATGAGCAGTTCTTC.

As regards this clone: This likely stems from a read error, as it lies one base from a far larger clone. This chain joins TRBV7-9 and TRBJ1-2; a possible D gene is TRBD1 (5 bases). From germline, CDR1 is SEHNR and CDR2 FQNEAQ (reference sequence). CDR3 length equals 15 residues. V lost 4 bases and J lost 1, with 13 bases in between. CDR3 residues: CASSSALGGNYGYTF. The CDR3 DNA follows: TGTGCCAGCAGCTCAGCGCTCGGGGGTAACTATGGCTACACCTTC.

A word on this clone: One junction end does not reproduce the germline sequence, and a read error may be involved. The genes are TRBV7-9 and TRBJ2-7; D unresolved. This CDR3 comprises 13 residues. CDR1 is SEHNR, CDR2 FQNEAQ, per germline (reference sequence). Written as DNA, the CDR3 is TGTGCCAGCAGCTTATTAATGGCGTTCTCGCTATTCTTC. Its protein is CASSLLMAFSLFF.

The chain is built from TRBV11-2 and TRBJ1-2, with D perhaps TRBD1 (5 bases). Trimming removed 5 bases at V and 4 bases at J, with 14 bases between. Germline-derived CDR1 and CDR2 are SGHAT and FQNNGV. This CDR3 comprises 14 residues. CDR3 DNA sequence: TGTGCCAGCAGCCCCGACAGCACTACCTATGGCTACACCTTC. This codes for CASSPDSTTYGYTF.

The chain links TRBV6-5 to TRBJ1-1; D is uncertain. This CDR3 has 12 amino acids. Germline CDR1 and CDR2: MNHEY and SVGAGI. Trimming cost V 6 bases and J 3 bases, with 8 bases left between them. The CDR3 reads CASRVSDTEAFF. CDR3 DNA: TGTGCCAGCAGGGTCTCGGACACTGAAGCTTTCTTT.

Many counts were recorded for this clone. Other DNA sequences from this sample encode an identical CDR3 as well. CDR3 coding DNA: TGTGCCAGCAGCGTAGAAGGGACGGACGGAGATACGCAGTATTTT. Its translation: CASSVEGTDGDTQYF. V gene TRBV9 combines with J gene TRBJ2-3; possibly TRBD1 or TRBD2 for D (5 bases each). The CDR3 consists of 15 residues. CDR1 SGDLS and CDR2 YYNGEE come from the germline V gene. V was shortened by 0 bases and J by 5 bases, with 13 bases between the two germline ends.

Details on this clone: This sequence may be a read error, since a much larger clone differs from it by one base. The chain is built from TRBV30 and TRBJ1-2; D is unclear. CDR3 size: 13 residues. The germline V and J ends were trimmed by 0 bases and 4 bases, with 9 bases remaining between them. CDR1 GTSNPN and CDR2 SVGIG come from the germline V gene (reference sequence). The DNA of the CDR3 is TGTGCCTGGAGTGTAACCCGACCCTATGGCTACACCTTC. This sequence encodes CAWSVTRPYGYTF.

The chain links TRBV7-3 to TRBJ2-3, with TRBD2 as a possible D gene (6 bases). Germline V gives CDR1 SGHTA, CDR2 FQGTGA. V was trimmed by 5 bases and J by 1 base, leaving 16 bases between them. The CDR3 sequence is 16 residues long. The CDR3 here is CASSPSRVAGTDTQYF. CDR3 DNA sequence: TGTGCCAGCAGCCCATCTCGGGTAGCGGGCACAGATACGCAGTATTTT.

Regarding this clone: The same CDR3 arises from other DNA sequences in this sample as well. V and J are TRBV7-9 and TRBJ1-4; possible D gene TRBD1, 6 bases. The V end lost 0 bases, the J end lost 5 bases, and 7 bases lay between the germline ends. The CDR3 contains 14 residues. CDR1 and CDR2 (germline): SEHNR, FQNEAQ (reference sequence). CDR3 protein: CASSLAGGNEKLFF. Written as DNA, the CDR3 is TGTGCCAGCAGCTTAGCAGGGGGAAATGAAAAACTGTTTTTT.

The chain combines TRBV10-2 with TRBJ2-2, with D possibly being TRBD2 (6 bases). The V end lost 6 bases, the J end lost 4 bases, and 15 bases lay between the germline ends. This CDR3 region has 15 residues. In germline, CDR1 is WSHSY, CDR2 SAAADI. The CDR3 DNA follows: TGCGCCAGCAGGGGGCCCGGGGGTGGCACCGGGGAGCTGTTTTTT. It encodes CASRGPGGGTGELFF.

The genes are TRBV18 and TRBJ2-7; 11 nucleotides line up with TRBD2. CDR1 KGHSH and CDR2 LQKENI come from the germline V gene. The V segment lost 0 bases and the J segment 2 bases; nucleotides outside the gene matches: 0. This CDR3 is built from 15 residues. CDR3 sequence reads: CASSPPTSGAYEQYF. Here the CDR3 DNA reads TGTGCCAGCTCACCACCGACTAGCGGGGCCTACGAGCAGTACTTC.